The 31 T cell receptor beta chains listed next were all sequenced from one sample in a study of blood T cell repertoires in COVID-19. The protocol was immunoSEQ multiplex PCR, while the TCRdb copy is restricted to in-frame clones and leaves out a portion. The sample shows about 170,000 clones, 84% of them seen only once. Sequencing was performed on peripheral blood. These receptor sequences come from a woman at least 80 years old with COVID-19, enrolled during active disease.

The V gene is TRBV6-4, the J gene TRBJ1-1, with TRBD1 matching over 7 bases. Trimming removed 4 bases from V and 2 bases from J; junction bases left unmatched: 7. The germline CDR1 and CDR2 sequences are MRHNA and SNTAGT. The CDR3 has 15 residues. CDR3 sequence reads: CASSVRPGGNTEAFF. In nucleotides, the CDR3 is TGTGCCAGCAGTGTAAGACCAGGGGGAAACACTGAAGCTTTCTTT.

The chain employs TRBV27 and TRBJ2-4; the match to TRBD1 covers 7 bases. Trimming took 8 bases from V and 0 from J; bases not matched to a gene: 10. CDR1 MNHEY and CDR2 SMNVEV come from the germline V gene (reference sequence). CDR3 length: 16 residues. This CDR3 reads CASSRDRKLAKNIQYF. CDR3 nucleotides: TGTGCCAGCTCAAGGGACAGAAAATTAGCCAAAAACATTCAGTACTTC.

This rearrangement joins TRBV7-9 to TRBJ2-2, with a possible D match to TRBD2 (5 bases). CDR1 and CDR2 (germline): SEHNR, FQNEAQ (reference sequence). This CDR3 is 15 amino acids long. The V end was cut by 5 bases, the J end by 7 bases, with 17 bases between. CDR3 in amino acids: CASSRPEARDGELFF. CDR3 bases: TGTGCCAGCAGCAGACCCGAGGCGAGGGACGGGGAGCTGTTTTTT. The full variable domain, in which reference TRBV7-9 and TRBJ2-2 provide the parts outside the CDR3, is DTGVSQNPRHKITKRGQNVTFRCDPISEHNRLYWYRQTLGQGPEFLTYFQNEAQLEKSRLLSDRFSAERPKGSFSTLEIQRTEQGDSAMYLCASSRPEARDGELFFGEGSRLTVL.

On this clone: A read error may account for a junction end that differs from germline. The V and J genes are TRBV27 and TRBJ1-1; D is possibly TRBD1 (6 bases). Germline values: CDR1 MNHEY, CDR2 SMNVEV (reference sequence). CDR3 length: 12 residues. The CDR3 DNA reads as TGTGCCAGCAGTTTAACCTCCGGGACAAGTCACTTT. It yields the protein CASSLTSGTSHF.

This chain joins TRBV27 and TRBJ2-7; D is undetermined. The V and J ends lost 2 bases and 2 bases respectively, with 7 bases between them. Germline CDR1 MNHEY, CDR2 SMNVEV (reference sequence). The CDR3 is made up of 13 amino acids. The CDR3 bases are TGTGCCAGCAGTTTAAATAGTCCCTACGAGCAGTACTTC. Translation gives CASSLNSPYEQYF.

This clone was seen a handful of times. The chain combines TRBV18 with TRBJ2-3; 14 nucleotides agree with TRBD2. The V segment lost 5 bases and the J segment 7 bases; nucleotides outside the gene matches: 5. Per germline, CDR1 KGHSH and CDR2 LQKENI. The CDR3 contains 15 residues. The CDR3 nucleotides read TGTGCCAGCTCAACGACTAGCGGGGGGGCTAATACGCAGTATTTT. Amino acids: CASSTTSGGANTQYF.

This rearrangement joins TRBV24-1 to TRBJ1-1; D remains unclear. The germline V gene has CDR1 KGHDR and CDR2 SFDVKD. The CDR3 loop spans 17 amino acids. The germline V and J ends were trimmed by 1 base and 3 bases, with 17 bases remaining between them. The CDR3 region has the DNA TGTGCCACCAGTGATTTTGGGCCAGGCGACATGGACACTGAAGCTTTCTTT. Its translation is CATSDFGPGDMDTEAFF.

The chain recombines TRBV2 with TRBJ2-7, with D perhaps TRBD1 (6 bases). In germline, CDR1 is SNHLY, CDR2 FYNNEI. The V and J ends lost 6 bases and 0 bases respectively, with 15 bases between them. This CDR3 is 15 amino acids long. The CDR3 here is CASSVDRPSSYEQYF. The CDR3 region has the DNA TGTGCCAGCAGCGTAGACAGGCCGAGCTCCTACGAGCAGTACTTC.

The chain has TRBV14 and TRBJ1-2; D is unresolved. The CDR3 is 12 amino acids. Trimming pared 3 bases from V and 7 bases from J, leaving 9 bases between. Looked up from germline, CDR1 is SGHDN and CDR2 is FVKESK. CDR3 nucleotide sequence: TGTGCCAGCAGCCACCGTTTTTCTGGCTACACCTTC. This codes for CASSHRFSGYTF.

The rearrangement joins TRBV5-6 to TRBJ1-2; a possible D gene is TRBD1 (5 bases). V lost 2 bases, J lost 8 bases, and 10 bases lay in between. The CDR3 runs to 12 residues. CDR1 is SGHDT and CDR2 is YYEEEE in the germline V gene. CDR3 protein: CASSLQVPGYTF. Written as DNA, the CDR3 is TGTGCCAGCAGCTTACAGGTTCCGGGCTACACCTTC. Variable domain in full (rest from reference TRBV5-6 and TRBJ1-2): DAGVTQSPTHLIKTRGQQVTLRCSPKSGHDTVSWYQQALGQGPQFIFQYYEEEERQRGNFPDRFSGHQFPNYSSELNVNALLLGDSALYLCASSLQVPGYTFGSGTRLTVV.

The gene calls are TRBV7-2 and TRBJ2-4, with 12 positions matching TRBD1. The V segment lost 5 bases and the J segment 4 bases; nucleotides outside the gene matches: 3. The CDR3 length is 15 residues. Looked up from germline, CDR1 is SGHTA and CDR2 is FQGNSA. The CDR3 loop reads CASSKGQGAKNIQYF. The CDR3 DNA is TGTGCCAGCAGCAAGGGACAGGGGGCGAAAAACATTCAGTACTTC.

V is TRBV21-1 and J is TRBJ2-2; TRBD1 reflects the table's D call only, with no check against the DNA. TRBV21-1 is shown as a pseudogene. The CDR3 loop spans 15 amino acids. The CDR3 protein is CASSFSDRDTGELFF. In nucleotides, the CDR3 is TGTGCCAGCAGCTTCTCGGACAGGGACACCGGGGAGCTGTTTTTT.

The CDR3 spells CASGLPSRAGEQYF. The CDR3 DNA is TGTGCTAGTGGTTTGCCCAGCAGGGCCGGGGAGCAGTACTTC. V is TRBV12-5 and J is TRBJ2-7; a weak D match, TRBD1 (5 bases). Germline V lookup: CDR1 LGHNT, CDR2 FRNRAP. The CDR3 spans 14 residues. Deletions cut 2 bases from V and 7 bases from J, with 15 bases between.

The chain uses TRBV7-6 and TRBJ2-7; D may be TRBD2 (8 bases). The germline gives CDR1 SGHVS, CDR2 FNYEAQ. CDR3 length equals 16 residues. Trimming pared 5 bases from V and 3 bases from J, leaving 20 bases between. For the CDR3, the DNA is TGTGCCAGCAGCCTCGGAGGGGGCGGGGGGCACTACGAGCAGTACTTC. It yields the protein CASSLGGGGGHYEQYF.

V is TRBV27 and J is TRBJ2-1, with TRBD1 identical over 9 bases. Losses at the gene ends were 6 bases for V and 5 bases for J; bases not matched to a gene: 5. The CDR3 length is 14 residues. The germline V gene encodes CDR1 MNHEY and CDR2 SMNVEV (reference sequence). The CDR3: CASSRTGAHNEQFF. The CDR3 DNA is TGTGCCAGCAGCAGGACAGGGGCCCACAATGAGCAGTTCTTC.

The rearrangement joins TRBV18 to TRBJ2-7; TRBD2 matches at 12 bases. Losses at the gene ends were 3 bases for V and 0 bases for J; bases not matched to a gene: 3. This CDR3 is 16 amino acids long. Per the germline V gene, CDR1 is KGHSH and CDR2 is LQKENI. In DNA form, the CDR3 reads TGTGCCAGCTCACCTAGGACTAGCGGGAACTCCTACGAGCAGTACTTC. Protein product: CASSPRTSGNSYEQYF. Combining the CDR3 with reference TRBV18 and TRBJ2-7 gives the whole variable domain NAGVMQNPRHLVRRRGQEARLRCSPMKGHSHVYWYRQLPEEGLKFMVYLQKENIIDESGMPKERFSAEFPKEGPSILRIQQVVRGDSAAYFCASSPRTSGNSYEQYFGPGTRLTVT.

This clone was recorded a few times. The chain couples TRBV13 to TRBJ2-7; TRBD2 is a possible D gene (6 bases). This CDR3 region has 15 residues. The V end was cut by 2 bases, the J end by 0 bases, with 11 bases between. CDR1 is PRHDT and CDR2 is FYEKMQ in the germline V gene (reference sequence). CDR3 bases: TGTGCCAGCAGCTTACGCGGGATTCTCTCCTACGAGCAGTACTTC. Its translation: CASSLRGILSYEQYF.

The chain joins TRBV4-1 to TRBJ2-5; 9 bases agree with TRBD1. There are 15 residues in the CDR3. After removal of 3 bases from V and 5 bases from J, the junction contained 7 bases not matched to a gene. Per germline, CDR1 MGHRA and CDR2 YSYEKL. CDR3 sequence reads: CASSQRTGVGETQYF. In DNA, the CDR3 is TGCGCCAGCAGCCAGCGGACAGGGGTTGGGGAGACCCAGTACTTC.

This rearrangement joins TRBV19 to TRBJ2-3; D may be TRBD1 (6 bases). Looked up from germline, CDR1 is LNHDA and CDR2 is SQIVND (reference sequence). Trimming stripped 1 base from V and 4 bases from J, with 12 bases between. This CDR3 spans 15 amino acids. The CDR3 reads CASSIVNRAADTQYF. The CDR3 nucleotides are TGTGCCAGTAGTATAGTCAACAGGGCAGCAGATACGCAGTATTTT. Filled out from reference TRBV19 and TRBJ2-3, the complete variable domain reads DGGITQSPKYLFRKEGQNVTLSCEQNLNHDAMYWYRQDPGQGLRLIYYSQIVNDFQKGDIAEGYSVSREKKESFPLTVTSAQKNPTAFYLCASSIVNRAADTQYFGPGTRLTVL.

This chain uses TRBV7-2 with TRBJ1-6, with D hard to call. The length of the CDR3 is 15 residues. V was cut by 0 bases and J by 5 bases, with 8 bases left in between. CDR1 and CDR2 from the germline V gene are SGHTA and FQGNSA. For the CDR3, the DNA is TGTGCCAGCAGCTTAGCGGTTGGCCATAATTCACCCCTCCACTTT. This translates into CASSLAVGHNSPLHF.

This chain links TRBV5-4 with TRBJ2-6, with D unresolved. This CDR3 is 14 amino acids long. Germline V gives CDR1 SGHNT, CDR2 YYREEE (reference sequence). V was cut by 3 bases and J by 1 base, with 5 bases left in between. As DNA, the CDR3 is TGTGCCAGCAGCTCTGTTTCTGGGGCCAACGTCCTGACTTTC. Residues: CASSSVSGANVLTF.

CDR3 coding DNA: TGTGCCAGCAGCTTAGTAGGCAGGGGGTCATTTAATTCACCCCTCCACTTT. Translated: CASSLVGRGSFNSPLHF. The gene calls are TRBV7-2 and TRBJ1-6; 7 nucleotides agree with TRBD1. Germline V gene data show CDR1 as SGHTA and CDR2 as FQGNSA. This CDR3 has 17 residues. Losses at the gene ends were 1 base for V and 6 bases for J; bases not matched to a gene: 9.

The rearrangement joins TRBV3-1 (or the pseudogene TRBV3-2) to TRBJ2-5, with 8 bases matching TRBD2. CDR3 length equals 14 residues. The V and J ends lost 5 bases and 5 bases, in that order; junction bases with no gene match: 7. From germline, CDR1 is LGHDT and CDR2 YNNKEL (reference sequence). CDR3 bases: TGTGCCAGCAGCTCCCGGGGGGGCCAGGAGACCCAGTACTTC. As protein: CASSSRGGQETQYF.

V usage is TRBV7-2 and J usage is TRBJ2-7; 7 nucleotides match TRBD1. Germline lookup yields CDR1 SGHTA and CDR2 FQGNSA. J gave up 4 bases and V 5 bases, and 8 bases lay outside the gene matches. The CDR3 consists of 14 residues. The DNA of the CDR3 is TGTGCCAGCAGCCCACACAGGGGCCGTTACGAGCAGTACTTC. Translated, it gives CASSPHRGRYEQYF.

The table lists this clone with a count of one. This chain joins TRBV3-1 (or the pseudogene TRBV3-2) and TRBJ2-7, with D possibly being TRBD1 (6 bases). CDR1 LGHDT and CDR2 YNNKEL come from the germline V gene (reference sequence). The CDR3 has 12 residues. V was pared by 0 bases and J by 9 bases, with 9 bases between. In nucleotides, the CDR3 is TGTGCCAGCAGCCAAGACAGGGGTGGGCAGTACTTC. It codes for CASSQDRGGQYF.

The chain carries TRBV14 and TRBJ2-7; weak D call: TRBD1 (7 bases). Germline-derived CDR1 and CDR2 are SGHDN and FVKESK. The V end lost 1 base, the J end lost 3 bases, and 13 bases lay between the germline ends. CDR3 size: 15 residues. CDR3: CASSQGRGQFYEQYF. As DNA, the CDR3 is TGTGCCAGCAGCCAAGGGAGGGGGCAATTCTACGAGCAGTACTTC.

This chain uses TRBV24-1 with TRBJ1-6; 10 nucleotides match TRBD1. Germline V gives CDR1 KGHDR, CDR2 SFDVKD. CDR3 length equals 16 residues. The junction had 7 bases not matched to a gene; V was cut back by 7 bases and J by 5 bases. CDR3 bases: TGTGCCACCAGGGAAGACAGGGGGCATCATAATTCACCCCTCCACTTT. This translates into CATREDRGHHNSPLHF.

Written as DNA, the CDR3 is TGTGCCAGCAGCTCCTACCAGGTTGGCAACACCATATATTTT. This encodes CASSSYQVGNTIYF. This chain connects TRBV5-4 to TRBJ1-3; D remains unclear. Trimming took off 3 bases at V and 7 bases at J, with 14 bases between the two ends. The CDR3 runs 14 residues. Germline V lookup: CDR1 SGHNT, CDR2 YYREEE (reference sequence). The complete variable domain, with remaining parts taken from reference TRBV5-4 and TRBJ1-3, reads ETGVTQSPTHLIKTRGQQVTLRCSSQSGHNTVSWYQQALGQGPQFIFQYYREEENGRGNFPPRFSGLQFPNYSSELNVNALELDDSALYLCASSSYQVGNTIYFGEGSWLTVV.

The V call is TRBV11-2, the J call TRBJ2-7, with 8 bases that match TRBD2. CDR1 is SGHAT, CDR2 FQNNGV, per germline. The CDR3 totals 16 residues. V lost 5 bases, J lost 0 bases, and 9 bases stayed unmatched. The CDR3 DNA sequence: TGTGCCAGCAGCCCGTGGGCTAGCGGGCTCTCCTACGAGCAGTACTTC. The encoded protein is CASSPWASGLSYEQYF.

The chain recombines TRBV7-2 with TRBJ1-1; TRBD1 aligns across 7 bases. CDR1 is SGHTA and CDR2 is FQGNSA in the germline V gene. Losses at the gene ends were 5 bases for V and 1 base for J; bases not matched to a gene: 4. The CDR3 has 14 residues. The CDR3 here is CASSTTGANTEAFF. The CDR3 DNA reads TGTGCCAGCAGCACTACAGGGGCGAACACTGAAGCTTTCTTT.

V usage is TRBV18 and J usage is TRBJ2-2, with 8 positions matching TRBD2. Germline trimming cut 1 base from V and 4 bases from J; bases unmatched to any gene: 8. This CDR3 has 17 residues. Germline V gene data show CDR1 as KGHSH and CDR2 as LQKENI. CDR3 in amino acids: CASSPLGGGGLTGELFF. CDR3 nucleotide sequence: TGTGCCAGCTCACCACTTGGCGGCGGGGGGCTCACCGGGGAGCTGTTTTTT.